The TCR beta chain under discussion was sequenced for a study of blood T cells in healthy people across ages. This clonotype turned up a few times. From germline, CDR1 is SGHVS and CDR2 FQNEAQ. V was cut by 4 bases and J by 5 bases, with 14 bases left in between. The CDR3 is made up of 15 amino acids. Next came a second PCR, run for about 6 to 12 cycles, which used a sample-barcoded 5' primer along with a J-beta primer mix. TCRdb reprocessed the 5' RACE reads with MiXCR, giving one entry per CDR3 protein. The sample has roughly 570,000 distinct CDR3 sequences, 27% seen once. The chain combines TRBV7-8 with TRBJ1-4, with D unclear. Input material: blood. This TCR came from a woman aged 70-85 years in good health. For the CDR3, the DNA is TGTGCCAGCAGCTACCTGTGGGGTGACAATGAAAAACTGTTTTTT. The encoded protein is CASSYLWGDNEKLFF. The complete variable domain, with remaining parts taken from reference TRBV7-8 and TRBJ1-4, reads GAGVSQSPRYKVAKRGQDVALRCDPISGHVSLFWYQQALGQGPEFLTYFQNEAQLDKSGLPSDRFFAERPEGSVSTLKIQRTQQEDSAVYLCASSYLWGDNEKLFFGSGTQLSVL.